The source of this T cell receptor (beta chain) is a study of Ad26.COV2.S vaccination and SARS-CoV-2 variants. General observations from the study: Participants in the vaccine arm had higher spike-specific TCR breadth; placebo recipients had lower.

The CDR3 is made up of 17 amino acids. Germline V CDR1 and CDR2: SGHNT, YYREEE (reference sequence). V lost 1 base, J lost 7 bases, and 7 bases stayed unmatched. As to treatment: over 15 received Ad26.COV2.S at low or high dose, single or two shots; about 5 received placebo; per-sample allocation not given. Sample collection was performed on day 63 after the first vaccine or placebo injection. An adult donor aged 18-55 years was enrolled in Boston. An Ad26 vector was used to express Wuhan-strain SARS-CoV-2 spike as the vaccine. In regard to this clone: Its cognate antigen is unknown.

Produced via immunoSEQ multiplex PCR; TCRdb's table is partial and in-frame only. The profile shows some 460,000 clones, 80% to 90% of them singletons. The clonotype comes from a person aged 18 to 59 who received the Ad26.COV2.S COVID-19 vaccine or a placebo. The gene calls are TRBV5-4 and TRBJ2-1; TRBD2 matches 14 bases. The sequences come from peripheral blood, collected in a trial of Ad26.COV2.S vaccine versus placebo. CDR3 amino acids: CASSLTGLAGVANEQFF. Here the CDR3 DNA reads TGTGCCAGCAGCTTGACGGGACTAGCGGGAGTAGCGAATGAGCAGTTCTTC.